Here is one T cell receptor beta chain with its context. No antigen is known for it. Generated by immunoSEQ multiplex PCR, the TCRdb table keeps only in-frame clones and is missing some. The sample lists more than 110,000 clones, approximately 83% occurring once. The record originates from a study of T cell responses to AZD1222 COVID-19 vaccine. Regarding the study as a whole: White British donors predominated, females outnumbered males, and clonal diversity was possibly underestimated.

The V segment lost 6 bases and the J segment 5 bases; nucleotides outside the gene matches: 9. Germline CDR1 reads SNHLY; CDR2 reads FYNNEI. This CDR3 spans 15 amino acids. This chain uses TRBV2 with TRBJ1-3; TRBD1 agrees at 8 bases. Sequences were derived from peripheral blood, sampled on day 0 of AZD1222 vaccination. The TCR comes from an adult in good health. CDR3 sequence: CASSRTGSRRNTIYF. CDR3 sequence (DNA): TGTGCCAGCAGCAGGACAGGGTCTCGGAGAAACACCATATATTTT.